This T cell receptor (beta chain) is drawn from a study of blood T cell repertoires in COVID-19. In the study overall: Spain, Italy and the United States supplied samples that represented acute and convalescent COVID-19.

The assay was immunoSEQ multiplex PCR, and TCRdb's table has in-frame clones only and misses some. Among about 140,000 clones listed, about 86% were seen once. The ends were cut back, 3 bases at V and 3 bases at J, with 12 bases in the middle. The CDR3 runs 15 residues. Looked up from germline, CDR1 is SEHNR and CDR2 is FQNEAQ (reference sequence). This TCR derives from a woman in her fifties or sixties with acute or convalescent COVID-19. Sequencing was carried out using peripheral blood. This chain joins TRBV7-9 and TRBJ2-1, with D tentatively TRBD1 (7 bases). The CDR3 DNA sequence: TGTGCCAGCAGCTTGGAGGGGGCCCGCTACAATGAGCAGTTCTTC. Residues: CASSLEGARYNEQFF.